One and the same sample provided the 3 T cell receptor beta chains below, sequenced in a study of shared clonotypes between healthy human individuals. TCRdb's copy holds only in-frame clones and misses some; the assay was immunoSEQ multiplex PCR. The sample holds some 2 million clones, 85% to 95% seen once. The sequenced material came from naive CD4+ T cells sorted from blood. Subset defined: CD45RA+ positively selected. The receptor set was obtained from a man aged 18 to 30 in good health.

This sequence joins TRBV5-1 and TRBJ1-2; 7 nucleotides match TRBD1. The CDR3 is 16 residues long. Germline loops: CDR1 SGHRS, CDR2 YFSETQ. Trimming took 4 bases from V and 0 from J; bases not matched to a gene: 9. CDR3 region: CASSAGDSITNYGYTF. CDR3 bases: TGCGCCAGCAGCGCCGGGGACAGTATTACTAACTATGGCTACACCTTC.

J is TRBJ1-3 and V is TRBV14; 7 bases match TRBD1. Germline CDR1 and CDR2: SGHDN and FVKESK. There are 16 residues in the CDR3. Germline trimming cut 2 bases from V and 3 bases from J; bases unmatched to any gene: 7. This CDR3 is CASSQRPRGYGNTIYF. The CDR3 DNA reads as TGTGCCAGCAGCCAACGCCCCAGGGGGTATGGAAACACCATATATTTT.

CDR3 nucleotides: TGTGCCAGCAGACAAAGGGTCTCGAACACTGAAGCTTTCTTT. Amino acids: CASRQRVSNTEAFF. The chain employs TRBV6-1 and TRBJ1-1; D call uncertain. This CDR3 contains 14 residues. The V gene's germline CDR1 is MNHNS and CDR2 SASEGT. Trimming cost V 6 bases and J 1 base, with 12 bases left between them.